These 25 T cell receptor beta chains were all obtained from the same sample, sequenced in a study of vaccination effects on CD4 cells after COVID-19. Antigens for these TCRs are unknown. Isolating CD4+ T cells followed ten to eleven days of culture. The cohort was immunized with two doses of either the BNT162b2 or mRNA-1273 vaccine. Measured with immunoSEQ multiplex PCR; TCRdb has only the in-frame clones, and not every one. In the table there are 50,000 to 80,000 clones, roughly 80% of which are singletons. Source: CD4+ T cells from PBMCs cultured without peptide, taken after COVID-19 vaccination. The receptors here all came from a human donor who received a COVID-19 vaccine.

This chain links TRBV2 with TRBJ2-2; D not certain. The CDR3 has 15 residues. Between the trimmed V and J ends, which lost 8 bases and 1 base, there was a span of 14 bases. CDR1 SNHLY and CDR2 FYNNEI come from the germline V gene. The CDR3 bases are TGTGCCAGCCGATCCTTCCTACAGAACACCGGGGAGCTGTTTTTT. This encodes CASRSFLQNTGELFF.

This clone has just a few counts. For the CDR3, the DNA is TGTGCCACCAGTGATTGGTACGACTATGGCTACACCTTC. Translation: CATSDWYDYGYTF. The rearrangement uses TRBV24-1 and TRBJ1-2; D unclear. Germline CDR1 is KGHDR and CDR2 is SFDVKD. Trimming removed 2 bases at V and 3 bases at J, with 6 bases between. This CDR3 region has 13 residues.

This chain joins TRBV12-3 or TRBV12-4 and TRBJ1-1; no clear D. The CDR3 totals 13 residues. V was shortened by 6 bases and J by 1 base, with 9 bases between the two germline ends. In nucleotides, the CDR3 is TGTGCCAGCAGCCCAGAGGGGAACACTGAAGCTTTCTTT. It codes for CASSPEGNTEAFF.

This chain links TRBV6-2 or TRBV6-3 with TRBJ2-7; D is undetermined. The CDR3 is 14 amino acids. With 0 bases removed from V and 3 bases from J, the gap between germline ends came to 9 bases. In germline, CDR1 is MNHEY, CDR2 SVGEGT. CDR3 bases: TGTGCCAGCAGTTACTCGAGCAGTTACTACGAGCAGTACGTC. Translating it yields CASSYSSSYYEQYV.

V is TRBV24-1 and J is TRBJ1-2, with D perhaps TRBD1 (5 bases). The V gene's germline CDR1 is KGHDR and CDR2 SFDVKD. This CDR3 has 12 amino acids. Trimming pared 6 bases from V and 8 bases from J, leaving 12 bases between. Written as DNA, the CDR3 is TGTGCCACCAGTTTCCAGGGTTACGGCTACACCTTC. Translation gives CATSFQGYGYTF.

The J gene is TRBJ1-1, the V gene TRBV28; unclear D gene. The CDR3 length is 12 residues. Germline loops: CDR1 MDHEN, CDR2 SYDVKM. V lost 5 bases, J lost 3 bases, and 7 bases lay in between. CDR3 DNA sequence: TGTGCCAGCAGTCCCTTGTACACTGAAGCTTTCTTT. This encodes CASSPLYTEAFF.

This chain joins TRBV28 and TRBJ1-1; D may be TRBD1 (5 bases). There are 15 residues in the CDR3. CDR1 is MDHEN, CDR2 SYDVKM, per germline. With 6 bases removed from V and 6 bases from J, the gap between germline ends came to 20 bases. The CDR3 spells CASRTSGVLLAEAFF. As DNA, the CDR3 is TGTGCCAGCAGAACTTCGGGGGTATTATTGGCTGAAGCTTTCTTT.

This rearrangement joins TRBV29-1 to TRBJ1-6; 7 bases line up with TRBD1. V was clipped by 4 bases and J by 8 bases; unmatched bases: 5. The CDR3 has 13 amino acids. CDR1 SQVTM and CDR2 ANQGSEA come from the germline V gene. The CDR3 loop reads CSVAGTEHSPLHF. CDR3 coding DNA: TGCAGCGTTGCTGGGACAGAACATTCACCCCTCCACTTT.

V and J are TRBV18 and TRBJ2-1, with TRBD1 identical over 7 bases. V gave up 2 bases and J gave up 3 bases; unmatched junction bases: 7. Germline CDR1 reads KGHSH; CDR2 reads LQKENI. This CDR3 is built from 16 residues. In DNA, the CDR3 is TGTGCCAGCTCACCAGGTGGGACAGTGGTCTACAATGAGCAGTTCTTC. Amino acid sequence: CASSPGGTVVYNEQFF.

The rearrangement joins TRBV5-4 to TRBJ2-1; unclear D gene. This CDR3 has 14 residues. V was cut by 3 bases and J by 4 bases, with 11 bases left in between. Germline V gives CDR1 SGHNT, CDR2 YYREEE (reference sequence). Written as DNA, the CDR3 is TGTGCCAGCAGCTCGATGGCGGTGTACAATGAGCAGTTCTTC. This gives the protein CASSSMAVYNEQFF.

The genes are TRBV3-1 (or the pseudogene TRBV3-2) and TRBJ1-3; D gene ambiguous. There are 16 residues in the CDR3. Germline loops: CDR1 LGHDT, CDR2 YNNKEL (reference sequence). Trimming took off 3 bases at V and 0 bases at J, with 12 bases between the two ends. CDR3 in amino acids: CASSHLMYGSGNTIYF. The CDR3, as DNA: TGTGCCAGCAGCCACCTAATGTACGGCTCTGGAAACACCATATATTTT.

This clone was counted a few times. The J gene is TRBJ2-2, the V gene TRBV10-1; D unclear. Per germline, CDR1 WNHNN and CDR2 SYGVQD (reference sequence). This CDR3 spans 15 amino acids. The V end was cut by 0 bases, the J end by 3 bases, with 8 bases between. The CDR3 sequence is CASSESSGYTGELFF. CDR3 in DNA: TGCGCCAGCAGTGAGTCGTCCGGTTACACCGGGGAGCTGTTTTTT.

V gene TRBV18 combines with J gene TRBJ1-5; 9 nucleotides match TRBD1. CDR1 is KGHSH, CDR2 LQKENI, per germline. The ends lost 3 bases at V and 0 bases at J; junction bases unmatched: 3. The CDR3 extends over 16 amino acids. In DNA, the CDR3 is TGTGCCAGCTCACCCGGACAGGGGATTAGCAATCAGCCCCAGCATTTT. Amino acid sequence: CASSPGQGISNQPQHF.

The chain's CDR3 is CASSAGHRATREPQPQHF. The DNA of the CDR3 is TGTGCCAGTAGTGCGGGACACAGGGCCACCAGAGAACCTCAGCCCCAGCATTTT. The chain joins TRBV19 to TRBJ1-5, with TRBD1 as a possible D gene (6 bases). The CDR3 sequence is 18 residues long. Germline CDR1 LNHDA, CDR2 SQIVND (reference sequence). V gave up 5 bases and J gave up 6 bases, with 26 bases separating them.

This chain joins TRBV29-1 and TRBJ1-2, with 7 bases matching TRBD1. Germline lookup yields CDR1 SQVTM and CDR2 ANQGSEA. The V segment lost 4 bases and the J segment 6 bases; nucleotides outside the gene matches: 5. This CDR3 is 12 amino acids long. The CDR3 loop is CSVGGGVDGYTF. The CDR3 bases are TGCAGCGTTGGAGGGGGCGTTGATGGCTACACCTTC.

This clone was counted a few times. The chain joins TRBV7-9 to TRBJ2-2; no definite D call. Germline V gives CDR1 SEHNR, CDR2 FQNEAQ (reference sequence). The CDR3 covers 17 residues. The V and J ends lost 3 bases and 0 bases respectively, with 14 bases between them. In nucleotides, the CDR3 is TGTGCCAGCAGCTTCAGTGGCGGCAACGCGAACACCGGGGAGCTGTTTTTT. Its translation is CASSFSGGNANTGELFF.

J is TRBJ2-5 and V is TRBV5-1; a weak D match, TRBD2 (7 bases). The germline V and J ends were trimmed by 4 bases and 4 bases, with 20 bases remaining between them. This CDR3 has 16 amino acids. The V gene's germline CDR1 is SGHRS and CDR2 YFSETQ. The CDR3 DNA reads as TGCGCCAGCAGCGAAAGACCAAGGGGGGGTGGAGAGACCCAGTACTTC. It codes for CASSERPRGGGETQYF.

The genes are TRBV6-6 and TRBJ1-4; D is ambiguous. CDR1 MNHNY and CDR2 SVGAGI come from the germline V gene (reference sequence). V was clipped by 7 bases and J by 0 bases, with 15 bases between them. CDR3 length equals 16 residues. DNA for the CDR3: TGTGCCAGCATTCGGAGGACCGGGGCAACTAATGAAAAACTGTTTTTT. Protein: CASIRRTGATNEKLFF.

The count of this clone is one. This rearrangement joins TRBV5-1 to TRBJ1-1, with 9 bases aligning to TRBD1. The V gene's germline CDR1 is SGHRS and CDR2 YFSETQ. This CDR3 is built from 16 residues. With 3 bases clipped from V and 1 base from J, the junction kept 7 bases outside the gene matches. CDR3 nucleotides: TGCGCCAGCAGCTGGGGACAGGGCAAGGGGAACACTGAAGCTTTCTTT. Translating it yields CASSWGQGKGNTEAFF.

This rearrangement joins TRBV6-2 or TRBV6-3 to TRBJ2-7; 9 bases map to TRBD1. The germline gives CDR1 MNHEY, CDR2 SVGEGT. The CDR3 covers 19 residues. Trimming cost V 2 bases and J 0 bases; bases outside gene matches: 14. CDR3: CASSYRNWGRTGDSYEQYV. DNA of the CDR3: TGTGCCAGCAGTTACCGGAACTGGGGTAGGACAGGGGACTCCTACGAGCAGTACGTC.

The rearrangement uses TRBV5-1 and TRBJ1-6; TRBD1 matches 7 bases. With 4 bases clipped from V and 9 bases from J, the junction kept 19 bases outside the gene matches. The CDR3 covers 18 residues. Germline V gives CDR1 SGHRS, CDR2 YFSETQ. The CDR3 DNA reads TGCGCCAGCAGCCTTGGACAGGTTTTCCCCCAATGGGGTTCACCCCTCCACTTT. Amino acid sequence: CASSLGQVFPQWGSPLHF.

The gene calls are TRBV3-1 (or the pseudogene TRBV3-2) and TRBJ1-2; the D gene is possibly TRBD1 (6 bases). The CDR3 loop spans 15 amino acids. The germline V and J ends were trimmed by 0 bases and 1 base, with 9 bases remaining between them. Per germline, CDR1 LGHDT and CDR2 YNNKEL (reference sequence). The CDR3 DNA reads TGTGCCAGCAGCCAAGATCAGGGGTATAACTATGGCTACACCTTC. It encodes CASSQDQGYNYGYTF.

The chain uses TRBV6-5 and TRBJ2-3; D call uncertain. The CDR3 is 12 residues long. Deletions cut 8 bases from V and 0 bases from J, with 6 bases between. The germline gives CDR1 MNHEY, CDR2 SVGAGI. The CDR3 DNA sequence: TGTGCCAGCGGACGGAGCACAGATACGCAGTATTTT. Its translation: CASGRSTDTQYF.

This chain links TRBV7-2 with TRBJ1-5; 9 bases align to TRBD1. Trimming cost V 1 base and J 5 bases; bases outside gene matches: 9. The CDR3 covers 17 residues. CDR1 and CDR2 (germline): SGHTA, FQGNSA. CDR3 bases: TGTGCCAGCAGCTTAGTGCAACCGCGGACAGGGGATCAGCCCCAGCATTTT. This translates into CASSLVQPRTGDQPQHF. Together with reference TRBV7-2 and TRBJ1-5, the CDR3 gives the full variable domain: GAGVSQSPSNKVTEKGKDVELRCDPISGHTALYWYRQSLGQGLEFLIYFQGNSAPDKSGLPSDRFSAERTGGSVSTLTIQRTQQEDSAVYLCASSLVQPRTGDQPQHFGDGTRLSIL.

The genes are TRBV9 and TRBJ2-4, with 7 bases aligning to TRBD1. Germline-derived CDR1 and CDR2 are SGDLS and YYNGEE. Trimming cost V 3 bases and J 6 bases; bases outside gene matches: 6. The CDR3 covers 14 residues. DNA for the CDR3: TGTGCCAGCAGCGCCTCCCGGGACAGAAACATTCAGTACTTC. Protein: CASSASRDRNIQYF.